Listed below are T cell receptor beta chains from one sample, sequenced in a study of early T cells in non-severe SARS-CoV-2 infection. TCRdb re-called the 5' RACE reads through MiXCR, storing one row per CDR3 protein. The sample yields around 53,000 distinct CDR3 sequences, 8.5% to 10% seen once. Sequencing input: whole blood. The receptors were sampled from an adult who was a healthcare worker with PCR-confirmed SARS-CoV-2 infection or an uninfected control (not recorded which). CDR3s include the opening cysteine and the closing phenylalanine or tryptophan. The D gene is left open where the match is weak. Size values are once, few and many counts, or a class for expanded clones, and some rows have none.

>TRBJ2-2|TRBV19|many|TRBD2
TGTGCCAGTAGTATAGGGCTCGGTCGGGCTAGCGGGAGTTTCTACACCGGGGAGCTGTTTTTT
CASSIGLGRASGSFYTGELFF
>TRBJ1-1|TRBV30|many|.
TGTGCCTGGAGTCGGAACACTGAAGCTTTCTTT
CAWSRNTEAFF
>TRBJ2-3|TRBV30|many|.
TGTGCCTGGAGTGTCGGACAGACCTCCACAGATACGCAGTATTTT
CAWSVGQTSTDTQYF
>TRBJ1-1|TRBV11-2|many|.
TGTGCCAGCAGCTTAGATCACGGGAACACTGAAGCTTTCTTT
CASSLDHGNTEAFF
>TRBJ2-7|TRBV6-6|once|TRBD2
TGTGCCAGCAGACTCCTCTCTAGCGGCGAGCAGTACTTC
CASRLLSSGEQYF
>TRBJ1-5|TRBV13|once|.
TGTGCCAGCAGCTTAGGCCGGGGCAATCAGCCCCAGCATTTT
CASSLGRGNQPQHF
>TRBJ2-7|TRBV3-1|.|.
TGTGCCAGCAGCCCCCCCCTAACCTACGAGCAGTACTTC
CASSPPLTYEQYF
>TRBJ2-1|TRBV6-2/TRBV6-3|few|.
TGTGCCAGCAGGAGCGACCCCTACAATGAGCAGTTCTTC
CASRSDPYNEQFF
>TRBJ2-3|TRBV7-3|many|.
TGTGCCAGCAGCTTCGAAGGTGGCTGGTCGGCAGATACGCAGTATTTT
CASSFEGGWSADTQYF
>TRBJ2-1|TRBV6-5|few|TRBD2
TGTGCCAGCAGTCCAAGCAGCGGGAGGCTCAATGAGCAGTTCTTC
CASSPSSGRLNEQFF
>TRBJ2-4|TRBV12-3/TRBV12-4|many|.
TGTGCCAGCAGTTTTGAGGCGCCGCAAAACATTCAGTACTTC
CASSFEAPQNIQYF
>TRBJ2-7|TRBV28|many|.
TGTGCCAGCACCCTACGACTATCTAGTACCTACGAGCAGTACTTC
CASTLRLSSTYEQYF
>TRBJ1-5|TRBV4-1|many|.
TGCGCCAGCAGCCAAGATCTACTCCGGGACGGTAGCAATCAGCCCCAGCATTTT
CASSQDLLRDGSNQPQHF
>TRBJ2-1|TRBV4-2|few|TRBD2
TGTGCCAGCAGCCAACAAACCGGGCTAGCGGGAGACAATGAGCAGTTCTTC
CASSQQTGLAGDNEQFF
>TRBJ1-2|TRBV7-8|many|TRBD1
TGTGCCAGCAGCTTATTAGGACAGGGGTATGGCTACACCTTC
CASSLLGQGYGYTF
>TRBJ1-6|TRBV7-9|few|.
TGTGCCAGCAGCTTAGCGTGGGGAACCTCACCCCTCCATTTT
CASSLAWGTSPLHF
>TRBJ1-1|TRBV9|few|.
TGTGCCAGCAGCGGCCGGGCCTTGGGCACTGAAGCTTTCTTT
CASSGRALGTEAFF
>TRBJ2-3|TRBV27|.|TRBD1
TGTGCCACTCTAGGGACAGGGGGCACAGATACGCAGTATTTT
CATLGTGGTDTQYF
>TRBJ2-7|TRBV7-9|.|.
TGTGCCAGCAGCCCATTAGGGGCGTCCGAGCAGTACTTC
CASSPLGASEQYF
>TRBJ1-6|TRBV3-1|few|.
TGTGCCAGCAGTCGAACGGGAAATCATTCACCCCTCCACTTT
CASSRTGNHSPLHF
>TRBJ2-6|TRBV5-1|many|TRBD1
TGCGCCAGCAGCCCGACAGGGACTGGGGCCAACGTCCTGACTTTC
CASSPTGTGANVLTF
>TRBJ1-2|TRBV27|many|.
TGTGCCAGCAGAACCTTTTTGCAGGGAGCGAGAGGCTACACCTTC
CASRTFLQGARGYTF
>TRBJ2-3|TRBV20-1|many|TRBD2
TGCAGTGCGGGGGGGACCGCAGATACGCAGTATTTT
CSAGGTADTQYF
>TRBJ1-1|TRBV7-9|few|.
TGTGCCAGCATCCTTAGTGGTTTGGACACTGAAGCTTTCTTT
CASILSGLDTEAFF
>TRBJ1-5|TRBV10-3|.|TRBD1
TGTGCCATCAGTGAGGGGACAGGGGGTAACAATCAGCCCCAGCATTTT
CAISEGTGGNNQPQHF
>TRBJ2-5|TRBV10-3|.|.
TGTGCCGTATCACCCCGGGACCAAGAGACCCAGTACTTC
CAVSPRDQETQYF
>TRBJ2-7|TRBV7-9|many|TRBD2
TGTGCCAGCAGCTTAGTGCGGGAGGGCCATGGGGCCTACGAGCAGTACTTC
CASSLVREGHGAYEQYF
>TRBJ2-2|TRBV6-6|many|.
TGTGCCAGCAGGGAGGCGGACACCGGGGAGCTGTTTTTT
CASREADTGELFF
>TRBJ1-6|TRBV28|.|.
TGTGCCAGCAGTTTAATGGTAGGGGAAATTTCACCCCTCCACTTT
CASSLMVGEISPLHF
>TRBJ2-2|TRBV10-2|many|TRBD1
TGCGCCAGCAGGTATACGGACAGGGTGAACACCGGGGAGCTGTTTTTT
CASRYTDRVNTGELFF
>TRBJ2-1|TRBV29-1|many|TRBD2
TGCAGCGTTGAAGATCCTAGCGGGAGAAGGGGTGGTGAGCAGTTCTTC
CSVEDPSGRRGGEQFF
>TRBJ2-5|TRBV12-3/TRBV12-4|many|TRBD2
TGTGCCAGCAGTCCAATGGGCGGGACTAGCGGCGAGACCCAGTACTTC
CASSPMGGTSGETQYF
>TRBJ1-3|TRBV7-2|many|TRBD1
TGTGCCACCACTCAGGGGGCTGGTGGAAACACCATATATTTT
CATTQGAGGNTIYF
>TRBJ1-1|TRBV12-3/TRBV12-4|.|.
TGTGCCAGCAGTCCTCAGGGTGTTAGGACTGAAGCTTTCTTT
CASSPQGVRTEAFF
>TRBJ2-4|TRBV11-2|.|.
TGTGCCAGCAGCTTAGCCCGTGGAGTAGGAGCCAAAAACATTCAGTACTTC
CASSLARGVGAKNIQYF
>TRBJ1-5|TRBV6-6|.|TRBD1
TGTGCTACAGACAGGGGAAATTCGGCCCAGCATTTT
CATDRGNSAQHF
>TRBJ1-5|TRBV12-3/TRBV12-4|many|.
TGTGCCAGCAGTTTGGGCAGGCGACTCAATCAGCCCCAGCATTTT
CASSLGRRLNQPQHF
>TRBJ1-2|TRBV2|.|.
TGTGCCAGCAGTGAAAGGGGTCGGACCTATGGCTACACCTTC
CASSERGRTYGYTF
>TRBJ1-1|TRBV6-1|many|.
TGTGCCAGCAGTGCCCGCATTGGAGGTGGCACTGAAGCTTTCTTT
CASSARIGGGTEAFF
>TRBJ1-5|TRBV27|many|.
TGTGCCAGCAGTTTGGGCTCTAGCAATCAGCCCCAGCATTTT
CASSLGSSNQPQHF
>TRBJ1-1|TRBV6-1|few|.
TGTGCCAGCAGACAGACTGAAGCTTTCTTT
CASRQTEAFF
>TRBJ2-1|TRBV12-3/TRBV12-4|.|.
TGTGCCAGCAGTTCTGACTACTACAATGAGCAGTTCTTC
CASSSDYYNEQFF
>TRBJ1-4|TRBV20-1|many|TRBD1
TGCAGTGCTGAAGACAGGGGTGGGAATGAAAAACTGTTTTTT
CSAEDRGGNEKLFF
>TRBJ1-6|TRBV18|.|.
TGTGCCAGCGGACCGGAGTATAATTCACCCCTCCACTTT
CASGPEYNSPLHF
>TRBJ2-1|TRBV7-9|medium-sized|TRBD2
TGTGCCAGCAGCTCCGGACTAGCGGGGGTCGATGAGCAGTTCTTC
CASSSGLAGVDEQFF
>TRBJ2-7|TRBV27|few|.
TGTGCCAGCAGTTTACTGGTCAGGGCAAGGGTGGACGAGCAGTACTTC
CASSLLVRARVDEQYF
>TRBJ2-3|TRBV3-1|few|TRBD2
TGTGCCAGCAGTTCCAAGCGGGACCCTTATGATACGCAGTATTTT
CASSSKRDPYDTQYF
>TRBJ1-1|TRBV5-1|.|.
TGCGCCAGCAGCTTGGGTCCGAACACTGAAGCTTTCTTT
CASSLGPNTEAFF
>TRBJ2-7|TRBV29-1|few|TRBD1
TGCAGCGTCGCCGGGACAGGCCTCTACGAGCAGTACTTC
CSVAGTGLYEQYF
>TRBJ2-2|TRBV7-9|.|.
TGTGCCAGCAGCCTCCCGGGGGCCCCGCTGGTCGGGGAGCTGTTTTTT
CASSLPGAPLVGELFF
>TRBJ2-3|TRBV7-2|few|TRBD2
TGTGCCAGCAGCTTGCCCAGGACTAGCGGGAGCACAGATACGCAGTATTTT
CASSLPRTSGSTDTQYF
>TRBJ2-7|TRBV29-1|many|TRBD2
TGCAGCGCCTCGGCTAGCGGCGTTTTGTACGAGCAGTACTTC
CSASASGVLYEQYF
>TRBJ2-2|TRBV29-1|.|.
TGCAGCGCATACGGGAAGGGCGGGGAGCTGTTTTTT
CSAYGKGGELFF
>TRBJ2-3|TRBV12-3/TRBV12-4|.|.
TGTGCCAGCACCCTGGGGGACACTCGGCAGTATTTT
CASTLGDTRQYF
>TRBJ2-3|TRBV2|many|.
TGTGCCAGCAGAATTGGGGTAGCAGATACGCAGTATTTT
CASRIGVADTQYF
>TRBJ2-2|TRBV5-1|many|.
TGCGCCAGCACGGAATGGACCGGGTCGGGCGGGGAGCTGTTTTTT
CASTEWTGSGGELFF
>TRBJ1-1|TRBV6-6|few|.
TGTGCCAGCAGTTACACTGGAGGGGAGACTGAAGCTTTCTTT
CASSYTGGETEAFF
>TRBJ2-7|TRBV5-6|.|.
TGTGCCAGCAGCGGGGCGTTTGTGGGGACGTCCTACGAGCAGTACTTC
CASSGAFVGTSYEQYF
>TRBJ2-3|TRBV6-1|.|.
TGTGCCAGCACCCCGGGACGCACAGATACGCAGTATTTT
CASTPGRTDTQYF
>TRBJ1-4|TRBV6-5|few|TRBD1
TGTGCCAGCAGTTCACAGGGGATTGGTGAAAAACTGTTTTTT
CASSSQGIGEKLFF